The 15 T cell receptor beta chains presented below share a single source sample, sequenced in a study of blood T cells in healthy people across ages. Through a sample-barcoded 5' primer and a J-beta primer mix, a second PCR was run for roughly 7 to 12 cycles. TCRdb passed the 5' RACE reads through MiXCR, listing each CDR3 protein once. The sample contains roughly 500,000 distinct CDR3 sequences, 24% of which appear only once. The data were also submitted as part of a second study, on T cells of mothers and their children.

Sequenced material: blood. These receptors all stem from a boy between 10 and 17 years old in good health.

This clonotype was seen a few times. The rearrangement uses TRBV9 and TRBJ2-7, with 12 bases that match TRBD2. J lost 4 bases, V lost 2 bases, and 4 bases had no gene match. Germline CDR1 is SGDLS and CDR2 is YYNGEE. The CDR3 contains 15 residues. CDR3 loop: CASSVGLAGAYEQYF. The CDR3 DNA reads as TGTGCCAGCAGCGTGGGACTAGCGGGTGCTTACGAGCAGTACTTC.

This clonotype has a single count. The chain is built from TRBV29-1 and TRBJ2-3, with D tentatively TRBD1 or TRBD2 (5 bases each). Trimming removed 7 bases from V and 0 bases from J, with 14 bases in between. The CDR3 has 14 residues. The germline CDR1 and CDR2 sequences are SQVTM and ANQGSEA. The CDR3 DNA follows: TGCAGCGCTGGGACCCAGTTTAGCACAGATACGCAGTATTTT. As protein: CSAGTQFSTDTQYF.

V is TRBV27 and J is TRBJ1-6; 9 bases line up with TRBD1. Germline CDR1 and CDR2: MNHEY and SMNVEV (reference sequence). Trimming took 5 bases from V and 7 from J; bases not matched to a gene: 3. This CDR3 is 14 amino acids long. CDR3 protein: CASSPTGGNSPLHF. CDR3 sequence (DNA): TGTGCCAGCAGTCCGACAGGGGGGAATTCACCCCTCCACTTT.

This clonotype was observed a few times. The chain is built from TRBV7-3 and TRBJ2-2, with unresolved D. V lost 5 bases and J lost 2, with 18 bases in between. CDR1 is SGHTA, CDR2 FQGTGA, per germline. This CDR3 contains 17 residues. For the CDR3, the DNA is TGTGCCAGCAGCCCAAATGGGCTAGATATCAACACCGGGGAGCTGTTTTTT. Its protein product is CASSPNGLDINTGELFF.

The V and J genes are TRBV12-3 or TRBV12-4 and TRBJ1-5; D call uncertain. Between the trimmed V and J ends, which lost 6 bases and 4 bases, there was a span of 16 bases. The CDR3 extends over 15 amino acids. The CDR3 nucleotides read TGTGCCAGCAGCCCAGTTTCGACATTGAATCAGCCCCAGCATTTT. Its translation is CASSPVSTLNQPQHF.

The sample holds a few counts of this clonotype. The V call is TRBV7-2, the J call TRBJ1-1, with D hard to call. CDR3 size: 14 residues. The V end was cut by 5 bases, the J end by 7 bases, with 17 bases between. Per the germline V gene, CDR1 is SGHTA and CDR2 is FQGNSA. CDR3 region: CASSPREFQIEAFF. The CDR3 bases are TGTGCCAGCAGCCCCCGAGAGTTCCAAATTGAAGCTTTCTTT.

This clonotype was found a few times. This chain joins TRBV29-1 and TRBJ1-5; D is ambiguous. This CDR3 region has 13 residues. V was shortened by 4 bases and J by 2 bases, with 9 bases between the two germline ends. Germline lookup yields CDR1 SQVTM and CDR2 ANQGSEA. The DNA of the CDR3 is TGCAGCGTTGTCGTGGACGGCAATCAGCCCCAGCATTTT. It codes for CSVVVDGNQPQHF. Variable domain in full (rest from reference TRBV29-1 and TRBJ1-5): SAVISQKPSRDICQRGTSLTIQCQVDSQVTMMFWYRQQPGQSLTLIATANQGSEATYESGFVIDKFPISRPNLTFSTLTVSNMSPEDSSIYLCSVVVDGNQPQHFGDGTRLSIL.

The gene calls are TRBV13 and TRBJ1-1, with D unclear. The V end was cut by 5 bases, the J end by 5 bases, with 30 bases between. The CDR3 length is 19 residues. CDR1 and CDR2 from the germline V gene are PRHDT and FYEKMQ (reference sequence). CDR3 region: CASSLQPLLPRVYRTEAFF. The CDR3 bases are TGTGCCAGCAGCCTCCAACCTCTACTACCGAGGGTTTATAGGACTGAAGCTTTCTTT.

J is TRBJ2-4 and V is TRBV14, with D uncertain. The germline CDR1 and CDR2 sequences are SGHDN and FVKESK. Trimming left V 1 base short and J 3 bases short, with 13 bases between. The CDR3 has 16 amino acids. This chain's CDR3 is CASSQARSAYKNIQYF. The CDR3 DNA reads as TGTGCCAGCAGCCAAGCAAGGTCGGCGTACAAAAACATTCAGTACTTC.

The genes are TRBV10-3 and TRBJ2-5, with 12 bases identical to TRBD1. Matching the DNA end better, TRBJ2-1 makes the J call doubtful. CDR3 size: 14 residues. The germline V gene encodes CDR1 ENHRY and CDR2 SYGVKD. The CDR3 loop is CAIGTGGSYNEQFF. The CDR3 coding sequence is TGTGCCATCGGGACAGGGGGCTCGTACAATGAGCAGTTCTTC.

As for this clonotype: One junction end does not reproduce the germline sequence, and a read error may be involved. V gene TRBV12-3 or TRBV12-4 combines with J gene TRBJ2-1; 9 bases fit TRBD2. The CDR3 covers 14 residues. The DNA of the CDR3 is TGTGCCAGCACTCCGCGGGGGGGCTCTAATGAGCAGTTTTTC. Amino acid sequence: CASTPRGGSNEQFF.

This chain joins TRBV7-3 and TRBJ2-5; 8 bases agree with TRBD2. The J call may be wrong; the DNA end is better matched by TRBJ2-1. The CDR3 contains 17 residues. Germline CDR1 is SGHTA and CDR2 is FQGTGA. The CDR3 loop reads CASSLYASGPYGDEQFF. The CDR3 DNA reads TGTGCCAGCAGCTTATATGCTAGCGGGCCATACGGGGATGAGCAGTTCTTC.

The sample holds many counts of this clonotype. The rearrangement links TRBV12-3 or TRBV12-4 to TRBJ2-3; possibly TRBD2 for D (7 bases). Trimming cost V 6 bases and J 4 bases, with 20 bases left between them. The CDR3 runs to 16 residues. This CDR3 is CASSGLRRGLSDTQYF. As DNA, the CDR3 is TGTGCCAGCAGCGGCCTGAGGCGGGGGCTATCAGATACGCAGTATTTT.

The CDR3 loop reads CAIPRDPDSNEQYV. In nucleotides, the CDR3 is TGTGCCATCCCCCGGGACCCAGATTCCAACGAGCAGTACGTC. The chain couples TRBV10-3 to TRBJ2-7; D is possibly TRBD1 or TRBD2 (5 bases each). Trimming removed 8 bases from V and 5 bases from J, with 19 bases in between. This CDR3 spans 14 amino acids. CDR1 ENHRY and CDR2 SYGVKD come from the germline V gene.

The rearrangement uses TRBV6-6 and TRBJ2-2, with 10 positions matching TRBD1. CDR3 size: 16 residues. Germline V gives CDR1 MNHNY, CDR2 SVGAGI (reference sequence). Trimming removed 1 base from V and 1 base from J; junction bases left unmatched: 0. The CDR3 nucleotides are TGTGCCAGCAGTTACTGGGACAGGGGGAACACCGGGGAGCTGTTTTTT. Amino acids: CASSYWDRGNTGELFF.